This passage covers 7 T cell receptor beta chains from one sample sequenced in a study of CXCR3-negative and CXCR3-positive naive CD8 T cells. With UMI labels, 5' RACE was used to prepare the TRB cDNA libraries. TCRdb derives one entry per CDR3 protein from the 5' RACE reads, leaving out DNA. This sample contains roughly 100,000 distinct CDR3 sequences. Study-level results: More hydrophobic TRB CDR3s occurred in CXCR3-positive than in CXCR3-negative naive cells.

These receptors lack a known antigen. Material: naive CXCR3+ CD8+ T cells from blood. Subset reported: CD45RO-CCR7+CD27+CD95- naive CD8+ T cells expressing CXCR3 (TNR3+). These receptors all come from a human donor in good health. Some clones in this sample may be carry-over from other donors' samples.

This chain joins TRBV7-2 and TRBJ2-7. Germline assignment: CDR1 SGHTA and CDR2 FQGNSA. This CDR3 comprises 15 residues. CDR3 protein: CASSLEDGGSYEQYF. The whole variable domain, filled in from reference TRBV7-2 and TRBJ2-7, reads GAGVSQSPSNKVTEKGKDVELRCDPISGHTALYWYRQSLGQGLEFLIYFQGNSAPDKSGLPSDRFSAERTGGSVSTLTIQRTQQEDSAVYLCASSLEDGGSYEQYFGPGTRLTVT.

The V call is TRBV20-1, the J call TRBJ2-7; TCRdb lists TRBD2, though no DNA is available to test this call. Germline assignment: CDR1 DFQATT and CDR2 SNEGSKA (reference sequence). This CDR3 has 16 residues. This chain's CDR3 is CSARSELAGALYEQYF.

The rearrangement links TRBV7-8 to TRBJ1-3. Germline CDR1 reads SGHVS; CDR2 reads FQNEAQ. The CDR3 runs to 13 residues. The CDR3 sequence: CASGWESGNTIYF.

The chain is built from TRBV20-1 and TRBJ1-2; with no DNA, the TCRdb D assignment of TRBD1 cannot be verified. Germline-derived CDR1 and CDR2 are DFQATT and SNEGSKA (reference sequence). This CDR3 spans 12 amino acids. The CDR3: CSAPGPWGGYTF.

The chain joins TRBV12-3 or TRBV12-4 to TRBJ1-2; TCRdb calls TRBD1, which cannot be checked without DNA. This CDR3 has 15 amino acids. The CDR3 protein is CASSLTGLLNYGYTF.

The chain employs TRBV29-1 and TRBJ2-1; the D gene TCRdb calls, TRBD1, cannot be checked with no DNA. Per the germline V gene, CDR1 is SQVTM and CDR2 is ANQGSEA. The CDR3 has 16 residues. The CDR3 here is CSVEDQGRSSYNEQFF.

CDR3 region: CASSLMTGDNGYTF. The chain links TRBV7-9 to TRBJ1-2; TCRdb selects TRBD1, and the lack of DNA leaves this call unchecked. The CDR3 contains 14 residues. Per germline, CDR1 SEHNR and CDR2 FQNEAQ (reference sequence).